Here is one T cell receptor (beta chain) with its context. What it binds is not known. The CDR3 covers 11 residues. The germline gives CDR1 LGHDT, CDR2 YNNKEL (reference sequence). Deletions cut 5 bases from V and 7 bases from J, with 8 bases between. From RNA transcripts, TCR beta CDR3 regions were amplified. HTBI primers were employed in a first-round RT-PCR of the TCR CDR3. TCRdb recomputed calls from the multiplex PCR reads with MiXCR, one row per CDR3 protein. Among 450,000 to 650,000 distinct CDR3 sequences listed, more than 15% were seen once. The sample is drawn from a study of T cells in Graves' hyperthyroidism and ophthalmopathy. Overall study findings and caveats: The model made its ophthalmopathy prediction, and onset followed a median roughly 6.5 months later.

The rearrangement links TRBV3-1 to TRBJ2-5; D not certain. The specimen sequenced was blood. The source of this sequence is a woman aged 18-29 years with Graves' ophthalmopathy. The CDR3 region is CASSFRATQYF. For the CDR3, the DNA is TGTGCCAGCAGCTTCCGGGCGACCCAGTACTTC.